The rows below give T cell receptor beta chains drawn from one sample of a study of beta chain features in type 1 diabetes. Method: immunoSEQ multiplex PCR; TCRdb's copy keeps in-frame clones and lacks some. The data hold a few hundred thousand clones, with approximately 14% observed a single time. The sample consisted of naive CD4+ T cells from blood. The source of these receptors is a young man with type 1 diabetes. Each CDR3 is given with its conserved first and last residue. Fields, in order: CDR3 protein, CDR3 DNA, D gene, V gene, J gene, clone size. D genes are given only for firm matches. Rows give clone size only sometimes, using once, few, many, or a class for an expanded clone.

CDR3aa: CASSPSGTRGDEQFF; CDR3nt: TGCGCCAGCAGCCCATCTGGGACTAGGGGCGATGAGCAGTTCTTC; d_gene: TRBD2; v_gene: TRBV5-1; j_gene: TRBJ2-1; abundance: .
CDR3aa: CASSAGTGEVGEAFF; CDR3nt: TGTGCCAGCAGCGCAGGGACAGGGGAAGTTGGTGAAGCTTTCTTT; d_gene: TRBD1; v_gene: TRBV5-4; j_gene: TRBJ1-1; abundance: few
CDR3aa: CASSPRGKADTQYF; CDR3nt: TGTGCCAGCTCACCACGAGGGAAGGCAGATACGCAGTATTTT; d_gene: .; v_gene: TRBV18; j_gene: TRBJ2-3; abundance: .
CDR3aa: CASSGPRGNEQYF; CDR3nt: TGTGCCAGCAGCGGCCCCAGGGGGAACGAGCAGTACTTC; d_gene: TRBD1; v_gene: TRBV2; j_gene: TRBJ2-7; abundance: few
CDR3aa: CASRKTGVNYGYTF; CDR3nt: TGTGCCAGCAGGAAGACAGGGGTTAACTATGGCTACACCTTC; d_gene: TRBD1; v_gene: TRBV25-1; j_gene: TRBJ1-2; abundance: few
CDR3aa: CASSLSLGEFYEQYF; CDR3nt: TGTGCCAGCAGCTTGAGCCTCGGAGAGTTCTACGAGCAGTACTTC; d_gene: .; v_gene: TRBV5-6; j_gene: TRBJ2-7; abundance: .
CDR3aa: CASSPRLKPPKETQYF; CDR3nt: TGTGCCAGTAGTCCAAGACTGAAACCCCCCAAAGAGACCCAGTACTTC; d_gene: .; v_gene: TRBV19; j_gene: TRBJ2-5; abundance: .
CDR3aa: CASSSRTGDAEAFF; CDR3nt: TGTGCCAGCAGTTCCCGGACAGGGGACGCTGAAGCTTTCTTT; d_gene: TRBD1; v_gene: TRBV27; j_gene: TRBJ1-1; abundance: .
CDR3aa: CASSMTRGGGYTF; CDR3nt: TGTGCCAGTAGTATGACGAGGGGGGGAGGCTACACCTTC; d_gene: .; v_gene: TRBV19; j_gene: TRBJ1-2; abundance: few
CDR3aa: CASRMTGLETQYF; CDR3nt: TGTGCCAGCAGGATGACAGGGTTGGAGACCCAGTACTTC; d_gene: TRBD1; v_gene: TRBV6-1; j_gene: TRBJ2-5; abundance: few
CDR3aa: CASSAGLDLTYEQYF; CDR3nt: TGTGCCAGCAGCGCCGGACTCGACCTAACCTACGAGCAGTACTTC; d_gene: .; v_gene: TRBV7-2; j_gene: TRBJ2-7; abundance: .
CDR3aa: CASSTDRVGEQYF; CDR3nt: TGTGCCAGCAGCACGGATCGGGTCGGCGAGCAGTACTTC; d_gene: .; v_gene: TRBV5-4; j_gene: TRBJ2-7; abundance: .
CDR3aa: CSVDGSRVSTDTQYF; CDR3nt: TGCAGCGTTGACGGAAGCCGGGTTAGCACAGATACGCAGTATTTT; d_gene: .; v_gene: TRBV29-1; j_gene: TRBJ2-3; abundance: .
CDR3aa: CAWSVSKNIQYF; CDR3nt: TGTGCCTGGAGTGTGTCAAAAAACATTCAGTACTTC; d_gene: .; v_gene: TRBV30; j_gene: TRBJ2-4; abundance: .
CDR3aa: CASSDRRGADTQYF; CDR3nt: TGCGCCAGCAGCGATCGGCGGGGGGCAGATACGCAGTATTTT; d_gene: TRBD2; v_gene: TRBV5-1; j_gene: TRBJ2-3; abundance: few
CDR3aa: CASSLGRGQSGYTF; CDR3nt: TGTGCCAGCAGCTTAGGAAGGGGTCAGAGTGGCTACACCTTC; d_gene: .; v_gene: TRBV11-2; j_gene: TRBJ1-2; abundance: .
CDR3aa: CATSRGKGLAGRGELFF; CDR3nt: TGTGCCACCAGCAGGGGGAAAGGACTAGCGGGAAGGGGGGAGCTGTTTTTT; d_gene: TRBD2; v_gene: TRBV15; j_gene: TRBJ2-2; abundance: .
CDR3aa: CASSMGHPTSGANVLTF; CDR3nt: TGTGCCAGTAGTATGGGACACCCGACCTCTGGGGCCAACGTCCTGACTTTC; d_gene: .; v_gene: TRBV19; j_gene: TRBJ2-6; abundance: few
CDR3aa: CASLSRTGELFF; CDR3nt: TGTGCCAGCCTTTCGCGGACCGGGGAGCTGTTTTTT; d_gene: .; v_gene: TRBV2; j_gene: TRBJ2-2; abundance: .
CDR3aa: CASSLAGQPQETQYF; CDR3nt: TGTGCCAGCAGCCTTGCTGGACAGCCCCAAGAGACCCAGTACTTC; d_gene: .; v_gene: TRBV11-2; j_gene: TRBJ2-5; abundance: few